The 22 T cell receptor beta chains below come from one sample, sequenced in a study of T cell responses to AZD1222 COVID-19 vaccine. Data came from immunoSEQ multiplex PCR; TCRdb stores just in-frame clones and leaves some out. The sample includes about 120,000 clones, around 91% of them seen just once. The sample in question was peripheral blood, obtained 28 days after the second AZD1222 dose. These receptors were taken from an adult who received the AZD1222 COVID-19 vaccine.

The chain couples TRBV11-3 to TRBJ2-1; unclear D gene. CDR3 size: 15 residues. Germline V lookup: CDR1 SGHNT, CDR2 YENEEA. The germline V and J ends were trimmed by 0 bases and 0 bases, with 6 bases remaining between them. The CDR3 DNA reads TGTGCCAGCAGCTTAGATGTAGGCTCCTACAATGAGCAGTTCTTC. Its protein product is CASSLDVGSYNEQFF. Variable domain in full (rest from reference TRBV11-3 and TRBJ2-1): EAGVVQSPRYKIIEKKQPVAFWCNPISGHNTLYWYLQNLGQGPELLIRYENEEAVDDSQLPKDRFSAERLKGVDSTLKIQPAELGDSAVYLCASSLDVGSYNEQFFGPGTRLTVL.

CDR3: CASRPLGLAGVYEQYF. The CDR3 DNA reads TGTGCCAGCAGGCCATTGGGACTAGCGGGAGTGTACGAGCAGTACTTC. J is TRBJ2-7 and V is TRBV27; 14 nucleotides align to TRBD2. Germline CDR1 MNHEY, CDR2 SMNVEV (reference sequence). The CDR3 has 16 amino acids. V was pared by 6 bases and J by 4 bases, with 8 bases of the junction left unmatched.

The J gene is TRBJ2-5, the V gene TRBV5-4; TRBD2 is a possible D gene (6 bases). The CDR3 has 13 amino acids. Trimming took off 4 bases at V and 5 bases at J, with 12 bases between the two ends. CDR1 is SGHNT and CDR2 is YYREEE in the germline V gene (reference sequence). DNA of the CDR3: TGTGCCAGCAGCATTCTAGCGATGGAGACCCAGTACTTC. Amino acids: CASSILAMETQYF. The variable domain in full, completed from reference TRBV5-4 and TRBJ2-5, reads ETGVTQSPTHLIKTRGQQVTLRCSSQSGHNTVSWYQQALGQGPQFIFQYYREEENGRGNFPPRFSGLQFPNYSSELNVNALELDDSALYLCASSILAMETQYFGPGTRLLVL.

The table lists this clone with a count of one. This sequence joins TRBV24-1 and TRBJ2-3, with D hard to call. V was pared by 7 bases and J by 0 bases, with 7 bases between. Germline V CDR1 and CDR2: KGHDR, SFDVKD. The CDR3 spans 13 residues. The CDR3 reads CATRDGSTDTQYF. CDR3 in DNA: TGTGCCACCAGGGACGGGAGCACAGATACGCAGTATTTT.

The chain couples TRBV27 to TRBJ2-3; no definite D call. The germline V and J ends were trimmed by 5 bases and 2 bases, with 11 bases remaining between them. The CDR3 runs 14 residues. Per germline, CDR1 MNHEY and CDR2 SMNVEV (reference sequence). The CDR3 bases are TGTGCCAGCAGTCCATATACGTACACAGATACGCAGTATTTT. It codes for CASSPYTYTDTQYF.

This chain connects TRBV2 to TRBJ2-2; perhaps TRBD1 as D (6 bases). Germline CDR1 and CDR2: SNHLY and FYNNEI. The CDR3 loop spans 14 amino acids. Trimming stripped 5 bases from V and 5 bases from J, with 12 bases between. CDR3 in DNA: TGTGCCAGCAGTTTGGGGGCAGGGACCGGGGAGCTGTTTTTT. Translating gives CASSLGAGTGELFF.

The chain couples TRBV10-1 to TRBJ2-2; D unclear. V lost 8 bases, J lost 0 bases, and 22 bases lay in between. Germline V lookup: CDR1 WNHNN, CDR2 SYGVQD (reference sequence). There are 18 residues in the CDR3. CDR3 sequence: CASSRLAGNLANTGELFF. The CDR3 nucleotides read TGCGCCAGCTCCCGGCTCGCAGGCAACCTCGCGAACACCGGGGAGCTGTTTTTT.

This chain joins TRBV28 and TRBJ1-4; 9 bases match TRBD1. Unmatched junction bases numbered 11, after V lost 4 bases and J lost 8 bases. This CDR3 spans 16 amino acids. Per germline, CDR1 MDHEN and CDR2 SYDVKM. The CDR3 spells CASSSLQGAPGEKLFF. The CDR3 DNA reads TGTGCCAGCAGTTCCTTACAGGGGGCCCCGGGGGAAAAACTGTTTTTT.

V is TRBV5-1 and J is TRBJ2-1; 9 bases align to TRBD1. CDR3 length: 15 amino acids. Germline V CDR1 and CDR2: SGHRS, YFSETQ. V gave up 1 base and J gave up 7 bases; unmatched junction bases: 6. The CDR3 nucleotides read TGCGCCAGCAGCTTGTCGACAGGGGGTTGGAATGAGCAGTTCTTC. Translated: CASSLSTGGWNEQFF.

This clone was observed a handful of times. This chain uses TRBV5-6 with TRBJ2-7, with a weak D call TRBD2 (5 bases). The CDR3 sequence is 14 residues long. Germline CDR1 reads SGHDT; CDR2 reads YYEEEE. V shed 2 bases and J shed 1 base, with 10 bases lying between them. The CDR3 loop reads CASSFSTSSYEQYF. The CDR3, as DNA: TGTGCCAGCAGCTTTAGTACTAGTTCCTACGAGCAGTACTTC.

CDR3 loop: CASSIDSGAGELFF. Written as DNA, the CDR3 is TGTGCCAGCAGTATCGACTCAGGGGCCGGGGAGCTGTTTTTT. The chain combines TRBV27 with TRBJ2-2; D might be TRBD1 (6 bases). Germline V CDR1 and CDR2: MNHEY, SMNVEV (reference sequence). The CDR3 extends over 14 amino acids. With 5 bases removed from V and 6 bases from J, the gap between germline ends came to 13 bases.

The chain joins TRBV7-3 to TRBJ1-2; tentative D call: TRBD1 (5 bases). The germline V gene has CDR1 SGHTA and CDR2 FQGTGA. The germline V and J ends were trimmed by 1 base and 3 bases, with 15 bases remaining between them. The CDR3 has 16 amino acids. The CDR3: CASSLSGQGGDYGYTF. The CDR3 bases are TGTGCCAGCAGCTTAAGCGGGCAGGGAGGGGACTATGGCTACACCTTC.

The rearrangement uses TRBV18 and TRBJ2-7, with a tentative D call TRBD2 (6 bases). Per germline, CDR1 KGHSH and CDR2 LQKENI. The V and J ends lost 2 bases and 2 bases respectively, with 10 bases between them. This CDR3 contains 14 residues. The CDR3 is CASSPSRGTYEQYF. CDR3 in DNA: TGTGCCAGCTCACCAAGTCGCGGGACCTACGAGCAGTACTTC.

The chain couples TRBV2 to TRBJ2-3; D tentatively fits TRBD1 or TRBD2 (7 bases each). The CDR3 loop spans 16 amino acids. V was shortened by 4 bases and J by 2 bases, with 16 bases between the two germline ends. Germline CDR1 SNHLY, CDR2 FYNNEI. In DNA form, the CDR3 reads TGTGCCAGCAGTGGGGAGGGGGCAGGTAACACAGATACGCAGTATTTT. Its protein is CASSGEGAGNTDTQYF.

The rearrangement links TRBV6-5 to TRBJ1-6, with a tentative D call TRBD1 (6 bases). The germline V gene encodes CDR1 MNHEY and CDR2 SVGAGI. The CDR3 spans 15 residues. V gave up 7 bases and J gave up 5 bases, with 15 bases separating them. The DNA for the CDR3 is TGTGCCAGCACCCCTTACAGGGATCATAATTCACCCCTCCACTTT. Its translation is CASTPYRDHNSPLHF.

The chain employs TRBV4-1 and TRBJ2-1, with TRBD2 matching over 8 bases. The CDR3 contains 14 residues. Germline V gene sequence: CDR1 MGHRA, CDR2 YSYEKL. The V gene end was trimmed by 6 bases and the J gene end by 15 bases; junction bases not matched to a gene: 16. In DNA form, the CDR3 reads TGCGCCAGCAGGCCGGCAAGGCGGGAGGCCCCAGTGTTCTTC. This encodes CASRPARREAPVFF.

This clone was detected once. V usage is TRBV27 and J usage is TRBJ1-2, with TRBD1 matching 12 bases. After removal of 5 bases from V and 5 bases from J, the junction contained 3 bases not matched to a gene. The CDR3 is 14 residues long. Germline-derived CDR1 and CDR2 are MNHEY and SMNVEV (reference sequence). Written as DNA, the CDR3 is TGTGCCAGCAGTAGGGACAGGGGGCTTTATGGCTACACCTTC. Protein: CASSRDRGLYGYTF.

V and J are TRBV4-2 and TRBJ2-7; 11 bases agree with TRBD1. V dropped 4 bases and J dropped 6; count of bases not matched to a gene: 11. Per germline, CDR1 LGHNA and CDR2 YNFKEQ. This CDR3 has 16 residues. The CDR3 here is CASSPLIGTGGREQYF. CDR3 DNA sequence: TGTGCCAGCAGCCCTTTAATAGGGACAGGGGGACGCGAGCAGTACTTC.

DNA for the CDR3: TGTGCCAGCAGCCAACAGGGCGAAAAACTGTTTTTT. Translated, it gives CASSQQGEKLFF. The genes are TRBV11-2 and TRBJ1-4; D possibly corresponds to TRBD1 (6 bases). Trimming removed 5 bases from V and 8 bases from J, with 9 bases in between. The CDR3 is 12 amino acids. CDR1 is SGHAT and CDR2 is FQNNGV in the germline V gene.

The V and J genes are TRBV5-1 and TRBJ2-2; D gene uncertain. Trimming removed 0 bases from V and 1 base from J, with 7 bases in between. The germline CDR1 and CDR2 sequences are SGHRS and YFSETQ. CDR3 length: 15 amino acids. CDR3 coding DNA: TGCGCCAGCAGCTTGGCCCCAGAGAACACCGGGGAGCTGTTTTTT. Amino acids: CASSLAPENTGELFF.

V and J are TRBV28 and TRBJ2-1; 11 bases line up with TRBD2. Trimming took 6 bases from V and 14 from J; bases not matched to a gene: 9. Germline CDR1 MDHEN, CDR2 SYDVKM. The CDR3 consists of 13 residues. CDR3 nucleotide sequence: TGTGCCAGCAGGAAACAACTTAGCGGGAGGGAGTTCTTC. Translation: CASRKQLSGREFF.

This clone has a single count. The gene calls are TRBV2 and TRBJ2-7; 15 bases line up with TRBD2. Germline trimming cut 6 bases from V and 2 bases from J; bases unmatched to any gene: 8. CDR1 is SNHLY, CDR2 FYNNEI, per germline. This CDR3 has 17 amino acids. In DNA, the CDR3 is TGTGCCAGCAGGGGACTAGCGGGAGGACCCCTTACCTACGAGCAGTACTTC. It is translated as CASRGLAGGPLTYEQYF.